Presented here are 8 T cell receptor beta chains from one specimen sequenced in a study of control samples from healthy donors and cancer patients. Sequencing was performed with immunoSEQ multiplex PCR; in TCRdb, only in-frame clones are kept and a portion is missing. There are roughly 140,000 clones in the sample; 89% occur only once, and around 4.7% lies in the top ten. The sequenced sample consisted of blood. Receptor source: a man aged 30 to 45 in good health.

The V call is TRBV9, the J call TRBJ2-3; D possibly corresponds to TRBD1 (5 bases). The germline V gene encodes CDR1 SGDLS and CDR2 YYNGEE. The CDR3 covers 15 residues. Trimming cost V 0 bases and J 6 bases, with 14 bases left between them. This chain's CDR3 is CASSVGGRPMDTQYF. The CDR3 DNA reads as TGTGCCAGCAGCGTAGGGGGCAGGCCCATGGATACGCAGTATTTT.

This clone was seen only once. This chain joins TRBV6-5 and TRBJ1-5; a weak D match, TRBD1 (6 bases). With 6 bases removed from V and 3 bases from J, the gap between germline ends came to 15 bases. The length of the CDR3 is 15 residues. Germline assignment: CDR1 MNHEY and CDR2 SVGAGI. CDR3 nucleotide sequence: TGTGCCAGCAGCCCGGTCGGACAGACCAATCAGCCCCAGCATTTT. This sequence encodes CASSPVGQTNQPQHF.

The genes are TRBV7-3 and TRBJ2-5; D gene unclear. The CDR3 loop spans 13 amino acids. Germline V gene sequence: CDR1 SGHTA, CDR2 FQGTGA. Trimming pared 2 bases from V and 5 bases from J, leaving 9 bases between. CDR3 region: CASSLGRWETQYF. The CDR3 coding sequence is TGTGCCAGCAGCTTAGGACGTTGGGAGACCCAGTACTTC.

This clone came up a few times. The chain joins TRBV27 to TRBJ2-6; D call uncertain. The CDR3 runs 14 residues. The germline V and J ends were trimmed by 3 bases and 4 bases, with 7 bases remaining between them. Germline V gene sequence: CDR1 MNHEY, CDR2 SMNVEV (reference sequence). The CDR3 loop reads CASSLQAGANVLTF. As DNA, the CDR3 is TGTGCCAGCAGTTTGCAGGCCGGGGCCAACGTCCTGACTTTC.

This clone was seen only once. The chain recombines TRBV19 with TRBJ1-4; no clear D. Per the germline V gene, CDR1 is LNHDA and CDR2 is SQIVND (reference sequence). The CDR3 is 16 residues long. Trimming pared 5 bases from V and 4 bases from J, leaving 17 bases between. CDR3 amino acids: CASSSVADGFNEKLFF. The CDR3 nucleotides read TGTGCCAGTAGTTCCGTGGCGGACGGGTTTAATGAAAAACTGTTTTTT.

This chain connects TRBV5-1 to TRBJ2-7; 13 bases fit TRBD2. With 4 bases clipped from V and 6 bases from J, the junction kept 7 bases outside the gene matches. Germline V gene sequence: CDR1 SGHRS, CDR2 YFSETQ. The CDR3 spans 15 residues. The CDR3 sequence: CASSRSTSGRREQYF. CDR3 nucleotide sequence: TGCGCCAGCAGCCGGTCGACTAGCGGGAGGCGCGAGCAGTACTTC.

The chain carries TRBV4-3 and TRBJ1-4; no definite D call. The CDR3 consists of 14 residues. The ends were cut back, 3 bases at V and 4 bases at J, with 9 bases in the middle. In germline, CDR1 is LGHNA, CDR2 YSLEER. CDR3 sequence reads: CASSHFPHNEKLFF. CDR3 nucleotides: TGCGCCAGCAGCCATTTCCCTCATAATGAAAAACTGTTTTTT.

The V call is TRBV6-5, the J call TRBJ2-7; 9 nucleotides match TRBD1. Germline V gene lookup returns CDR1 MNHEY and CDR2 SVGAGI. V dropped 0 bases and J dropped 2; count of bases not matched to a gene: 2. The length of the CDR3 is 15 residues. The DNA for the CDR3 is TGTGCCAGCAGTTACTCGGGACAGGGCCCCTACGAGCAGTACTTC. This gives the protein CASSYSGQGPYEQYF.